The rows below give T cell receptor beta chains drawn from one sample of a study of T cells in localized non-small cell lung cancer. Assay used: immunoSEQ multiplex PCR; TCRdb lists only in-frame clones, some missing. The profile shows a few thousand clones, about 22% of them singletons. The sample was lung tumor tissue, taken before any cancer treatment. The receptor set was obtained from a woman aged 40-69 years with stage I lung adenocarcinoma. Each CDR3 is given with its conserved first and last residue. Rows may omit the clone size; those that give it use once, few, many or a size class.

J,V,size,CDR3
TRBJ2-3,TRBV19,few,CASSINSPTDTQYF
TRBJ2-1,TRBV12-5,.,CASGPGTSGDNEQFF
TRBJ1-2,TRBV9,few,CASSVDGGNYGYTF
TRBJ2-5,TRBV5-1,.,CASSLNIPSGGHLTQYF
TRBJ1-4,TRBV14,few,CASSPTREGKLFF
TRBJ2-3,TRBV5-1,.,CASSLGQYGTDTQYF
TRBJ1-4,TRBV6-8,medium-sized,CASRTAGPSNEKLFF
TRBJ1-2,TRBV9,few,CASSVGGQTNYGYTF
TRBJ2-3,TRBV11-3,few,CASSLAGLTDTQYF
TRBJ2-4,TRBV9,.,CASSETGIRDIQYF
TRBJ1-1,TRBV11-3,.,CASRIVRSNTEAFF
TRBJ2-2,TRBV5-1,.,CASSPSTGNTGELFF
TRBJ2-2,TRBV7-6,.,CASSLMRKNTGELFF
TRBJ2-1,TRBV11-3,.,CASSNPGLAGGMPYNEQFF
TRBJ2-1,TRBV25-1,.,CASSALGIGAYNEQFF
TRBJ1-1,TRBV6-8,medium-sized,CASRRTGTEAFF